These T cell receptor beta chains were read from a single sample in a study of prognosis after radiotherapy for stage I lung cancer. In TCRdb, the multiplex PCR reads were re-called with MiXCR into one record per CDR3 protein. The data contain roughly 25,000 distinct CDR3 sequences, 35% to 40% of them singletons. Sequenced here: PBMCs, sampled before or after stereotactic body radiation therapy (not recorded which). The origin of the receptors is a donor at least 50 years old with non-small cell lung cancer. CDR3s leave out the opening cysteine and the closing phenylalanine or tryptophan. The D gene is left open where the match is weak. Size tells how often a clone was seen (once, few, many) or the class of an expanded clone, and some rows leave it out.

j_call clone_size v_call d_call cdr3_aa
TRBJ2-2 many TRBV7-2 - ASSLDWGTANTGELF
TRBJ1-1 - TRBV5-1 - ASSTTSNTEAF
TRBJ1-1 many TRBV11-3 - ASSLGTENTEAF
TRBJ2-1 many TRBV6-2/TRBV6-3 - ASRKGGLSNEQF
TRBJ2-3 many TRBV28 - ASSSPGSRTDTQY
TRBJ2-7 - TRBV7-3 - ASSRSTTRTPQRAY
TRBJ2-1 many TRBV27 TRBD2 ASSFLAGGSEQF
TRBJ1-1 once TRBV3-1 - ASSQENGHTEVF
TRBJ1-1 many TRBV12-3/TRBV12-4 - ASITTGGTEAF
TRBJ2-7 many TRBV4-1 TRBD2 ASSPHLSGRLEEQY
TRBJ1-1 many TRBV11-2 TRBD1 ASSPDRTNTEAF
TRBJ1-1 few TRBV20-1 - SASQGGETEAF
TRBJ1-2 many TRBV18 - ASSPQDNYGYT
TRBJ1-1 many TRBV11-3 - ASSLVGSTTEAF
TRBJ2-3 - TRBV24-1 TRBD2 ATSYLEGLAGGRDTQY
TRBJ2-3 many TRBV5-1 - ASSEEGADTQY
TRBJ2-1 - TRBV2 TRBD2 ASTWGSGRALAYNEQF
TRBJ2-3 many TRBV3-1 - ASSHGVTDTQY
TRBJ1-1 many TRBV11-3 - ASSPRVGNTEAF
TRBJ2-7 - TRBV20-1 TRBD2 SASASGRAGEQY